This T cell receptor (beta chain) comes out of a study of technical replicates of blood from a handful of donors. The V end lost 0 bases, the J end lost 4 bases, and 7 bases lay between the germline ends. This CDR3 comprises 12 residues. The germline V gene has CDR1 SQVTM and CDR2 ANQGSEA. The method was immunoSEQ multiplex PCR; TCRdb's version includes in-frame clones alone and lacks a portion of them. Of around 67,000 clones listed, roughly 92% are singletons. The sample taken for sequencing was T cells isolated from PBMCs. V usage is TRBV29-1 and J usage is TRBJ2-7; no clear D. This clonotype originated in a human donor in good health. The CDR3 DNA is TGCAGCGTTGAAGAGTCCAGTTACGAGCAGTACTTC. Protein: CSVEESSYEQYF.